A selection of T cell receptor beta chains follows, all from one sample in a study of blood T cell repertoires in COVID-19. Measured with immunoSEQ multiplex PCR; TCRdb has only the in-frame clones, and not every one. This sample has 300,000 to 450,000 clones, with 85% found just once. The sequenced material came from peripheral blood. These receptors all come from a woman aged 18-29 years with acute or convalescent COVID-19. Both conserved end residues are part of each CDR3. Fields, in order: J gene, clone size, V gene, D gene, CDR3 DNA, CDR3 protein. The D gene is left open where the match is weak. Size is omitted from some rows. Given values are once, few, many or a class for expanded clones.

TRBJ1-5,.,TRBV28,.,TGTGCCAGCAGTTTAGCGGCCGAAAGCAATCAGCCCCAGCATTTT,CASSLAAESNQPQHF
TRBJ1-1,.,TRBV2,.,TGTGCCAGCACCTCAGGGGAAGCTTTCTTT,CASTSGEAFF
TRBJ1-2,once,TRBV29-1,.,TGCAGCGCCGGAGCCAGGGGCAGGGGCTCCTATGGCTACACCTTC,CSAGARGRGSYGYTF
TRBJ2-1,few,TRBV5-1,.,TGCGCCAGCAGCTTGTACGAGCGGGAGCAGTTCTTC,CASSLYEREQFF
TRBJ1-1,.,TRBV13,TRBD1,TGTGCCAGCAGCCGACTTCAGGGGGCGAGGACTGAAGCTTTCTTT,CASSRLQGARTEAFF
TRBJ2-6,.,TRBV6-6,.,TGTGCCAGCAGCTTACCACAGGGCGCTGGGGCCAACGTCCTGACTTTC,CASSLPQGAGANVLTF
TRBJ2-2,.,TRBV28,TRBD2,TGTGCCAGCAGTTTATGGGGACTAGCGGGAGACGGCACCGGGGAGCTGTTTTTT,CASSLWGLAGDGTGELFF
TRBJ1-1,few,TRBV5-1,.,TGCGCCAGCAGCTTGGCGCCGGACAGGAACACTGAAGCTTTCTTT,CASSLAPDRNTEAFF
TRBJ2-3,few,TRBV5-6,.,TGTGCCAGCAGCCTCCGGGACACTTACACAGATACGCAGTATTTT,CASSLRDTYTDTQYF
TRBJ1-1,.,TRBV4-2,TRBD1,TGTGCCAGCAGCCAAGACAGGACAGGAACGATCAACACTGAAGCTTTCTTT,CASSQDRTGTINTEAFF
TRBJ2-5,few,TRBV9,TRBD2,TGTGCCAGCAGCGTAGGACTAGCGGGGACCCAGTACTTC,CASSVGLAGTQYF
TRBJ2-1,.,TRBV7-2,TRBD1,TGTGCCGGCTCCCGGGACAGGGGGAGCGATGAGCAGTTCTTC,CAGSRDRGSDEQFF
TRBJ2-2,few,TRBV2,TRBD1,TGTGCCAGCAGTGCCTTCCAATGGACAGGGGTGAACACCGGGGAGCTGTTTTTT,CASSAFQWTGVNTGELFF
TRBJ1-1,.,TRBV2,.,TGTGCCAGCGGCGGCAGGGAATACACTGAAGCTTTCTTT,CASGGREYTEAFF
TRBJ1-1,once,TRBV5-1,.,TGCGCCAGCAGCGCAGGGAGGGGAAACACTGAAGCTTTCTTT,CASSAGRGNTEAFF
TRBJ2-3,.,TRBV29-1,.,TGCAGCGTTGAAGTGGCGAGGGGGACAGATACGCAGTATTTT,CSVEVARGTDTQYF
TRBJ1-1,.,TRBV9,.,TGTGCCAGCAGCGTAGCCGGGTCGCCGGGCACTGAAGCTTTCTTT,CASSVAGSPGTEAFF
TRBJ2-2,.,TRBV27,TRBD2,TGTGCCAGCAGCCAACAACCGGGACTAGAGTCCGGGGAGCTGTTTTTT,CASSQQPGLESGELFF
TRBJ1-2,.,TRBV12-3/TRBV12-4,.,TGTGCCAGCGGGGGCGCCGGCTATGGCTACACCTTC,CASGGAGYGYTF
TRBJ1-1,.,TRBV20-1,.,TGCAGTGCTTCCCGAGTCGAAGCTTTCTTT,CSASRVEAFF
TRBJ1-4,.,TRBV6-5,.,TGTGCCAGCAGTATCGACCGGGAATCAAATGAAAAACTGTTTTTT,CASSIDRESNEKLFF
TRBJ2-2,.,TRBV5-8,TRBD2,TGTGCCAGCAGAACCGGGACTACAACCGGGGAGCTGTTTTTT,CASRTGTTTGELFF
TRBJ1-4,once,TRBV4-1,.,TGCGCCAGCAGCCTCCCTCGGACAACTGATGAAAAACTGTTTTTT,CASSLPRTTDEKLFF
TRBJ1-1,.,TRBV10-3,.,TGTGCCATCAGGGGTGCAGGTCAGAACACTGAAGCTTTCTTT,CAIRGAGQNTEAFF
TRBJ1-5,.,TRBV10-2,.,TGCGCCAGCAGTGAGTCGAGGGTTAGCAATCAGCCCCAGCATTTT,CASSESRVSNQPQHF